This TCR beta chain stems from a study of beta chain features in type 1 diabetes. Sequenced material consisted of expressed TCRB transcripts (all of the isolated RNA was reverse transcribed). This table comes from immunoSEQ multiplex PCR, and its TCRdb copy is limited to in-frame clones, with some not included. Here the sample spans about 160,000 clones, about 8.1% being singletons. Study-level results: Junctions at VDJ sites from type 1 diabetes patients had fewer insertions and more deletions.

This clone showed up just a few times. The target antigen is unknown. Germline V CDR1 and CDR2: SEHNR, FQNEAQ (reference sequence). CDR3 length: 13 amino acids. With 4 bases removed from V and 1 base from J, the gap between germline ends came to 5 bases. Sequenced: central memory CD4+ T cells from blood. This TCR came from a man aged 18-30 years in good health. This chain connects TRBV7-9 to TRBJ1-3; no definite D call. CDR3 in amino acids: CASSSLSGNTIYF. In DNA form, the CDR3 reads TGTGCCAGCAGCTCCCTTTCTGGAAACACCATATATTTT.